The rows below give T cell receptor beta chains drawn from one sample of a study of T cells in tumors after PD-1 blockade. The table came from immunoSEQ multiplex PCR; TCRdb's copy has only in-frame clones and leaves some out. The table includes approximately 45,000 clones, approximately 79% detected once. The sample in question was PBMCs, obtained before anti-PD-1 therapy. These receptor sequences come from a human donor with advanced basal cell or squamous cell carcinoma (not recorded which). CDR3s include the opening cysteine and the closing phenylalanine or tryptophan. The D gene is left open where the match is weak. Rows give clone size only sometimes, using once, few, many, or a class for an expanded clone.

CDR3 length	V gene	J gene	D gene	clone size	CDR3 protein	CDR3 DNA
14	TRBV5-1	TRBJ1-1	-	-	CASSLVVRNTEAFF	TGCGCCAGCAGCTTGGTTGTTCGGAACACTGAAGCTTTCTTT
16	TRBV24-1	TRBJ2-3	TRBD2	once	CATSDPGLASTDTQYF	TGTGCCACCAGCGACCCGGGACTAGCGAGCACAGATACGCAGTATTTT
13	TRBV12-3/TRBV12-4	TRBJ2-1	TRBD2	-	CASSLAGRAEQFF	TGTGCCAGCAGTCTAGCGGGACGGGCCGAGCAGTTCTTC
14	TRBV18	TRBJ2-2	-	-	CASSSTSNTGELFF	TGTGCCAGCTCGTCGACATCGAACACCGGGGAGCTGTTTTTT
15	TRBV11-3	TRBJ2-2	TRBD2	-	CASSFSGTNTGELFF	TGTGCCAGCAGCTTTAGCGGGACGAACACCGGGGAGCTGTTTTTT
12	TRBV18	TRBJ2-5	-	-	CASSPARETQYF	TGTGCCAGCTCACCCGCGAGGGAGACCCAGTACTTC
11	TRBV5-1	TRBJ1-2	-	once	CASSSGDGYTF	TGCGCCAGCAGCTCGGGAGATGGCTACACCTTC
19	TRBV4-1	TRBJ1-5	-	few	CASSQELNSGTRDDQPQHF	TGCGCCAGCAGCCAAGAGTTGAACTCTGGGACAAGGGATGATCAGCCCCAGCATTTT
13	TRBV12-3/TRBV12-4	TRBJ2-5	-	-	CASSLGLKGTQYF	TGTGCCAGCAGTTTAGGGCTCAAGGGGACCCAGTACTTC
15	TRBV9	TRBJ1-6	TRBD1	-	CASSVGQQGDSPLHF	TGTGCCAGCAGCGTAGGGCAACAGGGGGATTCACCCCTCCACTTT
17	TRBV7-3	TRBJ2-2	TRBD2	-	CASSPTSGGRNTGELFF	TGTGCCAGCAGCCCGACTAGCGGGGGGCGAAACACCGGGGAGCTGTTTTTT
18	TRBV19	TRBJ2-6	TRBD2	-	CASSSPGRGTYGANVLTF	TGTGCCAGTAGTAGCCCCGGGAGGGGCACTTATGGGGCCAACGTCCTGACTTTC
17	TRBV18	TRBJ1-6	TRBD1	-	CASSRSQAGQGDESLHF	TGTGCCAGCTCACGTTCGCAAGCCGGACAGGGAGATGAGTCCCTCCACTTT
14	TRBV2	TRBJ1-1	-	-	CASSEYRAATEAFF	TGTGCCAGCAGTGAATACAGGGCGGCCACTGAAGCTTTCTTT
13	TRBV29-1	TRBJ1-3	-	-	CSVGDNAGNTIYF	TGCAGCGTGGGGGACAATGCAGGAAACACCATATATTTT
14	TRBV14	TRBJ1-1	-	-	CASSQMGRSTEAFF	TGTGCCAGCAGCCAAATGGGACGGAGCACTGAAGCTTTCTTT
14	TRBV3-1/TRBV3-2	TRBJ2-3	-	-	CASSHILGTDTQYF	TGTGCCAGCAGCCATATCCTGGGCACAGATACGCAGTATTTT
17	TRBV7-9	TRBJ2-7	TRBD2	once	CASSLAPTSGSSYEQYF	TGTGCCAGCAGCTTAGCGCCAACTAGCGGGAGTAGCTACGAGCAGTACTTC
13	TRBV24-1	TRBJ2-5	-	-	CATSDLSGETQYF	TGTGCCACCAGTGATTTATCTGGAGAGACCCAGTACTTC
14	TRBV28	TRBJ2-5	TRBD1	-	CASSPDRVQETQYF	TGTGCCAGCAGTCCAGACAGGGTACAAGAGACCCAGTACTTC
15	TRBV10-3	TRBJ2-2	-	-	CATNQDFRNTGELFF	TGTGCCACTAATCAGGACTTCCGTAACACCGGGGAGCTGTTTTTT
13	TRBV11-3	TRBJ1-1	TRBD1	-	CASSLDRDREAFF	TGTGCCAGCAGCTTAGATCGGGACAGAGAAGCTTTCTTT
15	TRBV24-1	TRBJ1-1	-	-	CATRGVGGVGTEAFF	TGTGCCACCCGGGGGGTTGGCGGGGTGGGCACTGAAGCTTTCTTT
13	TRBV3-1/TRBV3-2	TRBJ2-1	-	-	CASSQELRNEQFF	TGTGCCAGCAGCCAAGAGTTAAGAAATGAGCAGTTCTTC
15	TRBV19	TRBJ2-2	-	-	CASSIQGTFTGELFF	TGTGCCAGTAGTATCCAGGGTACGTTTACCGGGGAGCTGTTTTTT
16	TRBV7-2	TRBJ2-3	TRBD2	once	CASSSQSGRALDTQYF	TGTGCCAGCAGCTCCCAAAGCGGGAGGGCCCTGGATACGCAGTATTTT
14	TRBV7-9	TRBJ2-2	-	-	CASSPRWGAGELFF	TGTGCCAGCAGCCCCAGGTGGGGGGCCGGGGAGCTGTTTTTT
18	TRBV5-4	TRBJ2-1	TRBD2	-	CASSLGTSASSSYNEQFF	TGTGCCAGCAGCCTGGGGACTAGCGCCTCGAGCTCCTACAATGAGCAGTTCTTC
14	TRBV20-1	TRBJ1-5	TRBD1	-	CSASGTGGNQPQHF	TGCAGTGCTAGTGGGACAGGGGGCAATCAGCCCCAGCATTTT
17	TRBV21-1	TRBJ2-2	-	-	CASRKPNAGGARGELFF	TGTGCCAGCAGGAAGCCCAACGCAGGGGGGGCTCGAGGGGAGCTGTTTTTT
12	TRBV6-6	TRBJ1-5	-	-	CASRYEGWPQHF	TGTGCCAGCAGATACGAGGGGTGGCCCCAGCATTTT
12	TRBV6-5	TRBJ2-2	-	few	CAVGVYTGELFF	TGTGCCGTAGGGGTATACACCGGGGAGCTGTTTTTT
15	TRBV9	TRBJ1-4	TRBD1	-	CASSAKTGYNEKLFF	TGTGCCAGCAGCGCCAAGACAGGGTACAATGAAAAACTGTTTTTT
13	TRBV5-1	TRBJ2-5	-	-	CASSLLPEETQYF	TGCGCCAGCAGCCTATTGCCCGAAGAGACCCAGTACTTC
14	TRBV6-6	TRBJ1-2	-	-	CASTSARGGYGYTF	TGTGCCAGCACCTCCGCCCGGGGGGGGTATGGCTACACCTTC
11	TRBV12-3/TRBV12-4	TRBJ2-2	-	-	CASSSTGELFF	TGTGCCAGCAGTAGCACCGGGGAGCTGTTTTTT
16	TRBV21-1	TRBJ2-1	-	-	CASSDWTTAGSNEQFF	TGTGCCAGCAGCGACTGGACTACAGCTGGATCCAATGAGCAGTTCTTC
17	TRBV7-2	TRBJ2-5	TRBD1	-	CASSLAAGQGFQETQYF	TGTGCCAGCAGCTTAGCGGCGGGACAGGGGTTCCAAGAGACCCAGTACTTC
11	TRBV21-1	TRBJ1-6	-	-	CASSKGGLLHF	TGTGCCAGCAGCAAAGGGGGCCTCCTCCACTTT
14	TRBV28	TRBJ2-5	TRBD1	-	CASSSVGGGETQYF	TGTGCCAGCAGTTCAGTAGGGGGCGGAGAGACCCAGTACTTC
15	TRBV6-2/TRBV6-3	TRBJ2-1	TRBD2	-	CASSLAGDPYNEQFF	TGTGCCAGCAGCCTAGCGGGAGATCCCTACAATGAGCAGTTCTTC
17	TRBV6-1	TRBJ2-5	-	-	CASSEIRGGAGQETQYF	TGTGCCAGCAGTGAAATTCGGGGCGGGGCCGGCCAAGAGACCCAGTACTTC
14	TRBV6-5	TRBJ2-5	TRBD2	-	CASSYGGGSETQYF	TGTGCCAGCAGTTACGGGGGGGGGAGCGAGACCCAGTACTTC
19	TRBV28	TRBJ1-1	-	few	CASSPNTWTVSLMNTEAFF	TGTGCCAGCAGTCCAAATACCTGGACAGTTAGCCTTATGAACACTGAAGCTTTCTTT
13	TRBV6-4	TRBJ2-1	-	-	CASSDVSYNEQFF	TGTGCCAGCAGTGATGTCTCCTACAATGAGCAGTTCTTC
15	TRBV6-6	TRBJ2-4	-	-	CASSYLGVAKNIQYF	TGTGCCAGCAGTTATTTGGGGGTAGCCAAAAACATTCAGTACTTC
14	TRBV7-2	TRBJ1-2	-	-	CASSLGGTSGGYTF	TGTGCCAGCAGCTTGGGGGGGACGTCTGGTGGCTACACCTTC
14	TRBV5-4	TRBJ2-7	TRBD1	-	CASSTDRGLYEQYF	TGTGCCAGCAGCACCGACAGGGGGTTATACGAGCAGTACTTC
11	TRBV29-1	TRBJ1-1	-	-	CSVAEVAEAFF	TGCAGCGTTGCTGAGGTAGCTGAAGCTTTCTTT
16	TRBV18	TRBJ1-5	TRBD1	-	CASSPKDRGPSQPQHF	TGTGCCAGCTCACCCAAAGACAGGGGGCCTTCTCAGCCCCAGCATTTT
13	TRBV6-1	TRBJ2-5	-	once	CASSESLGETQYF	TGTGCCAGCAGTGAGTCACTGGGGGAGACCCAGTACTTC
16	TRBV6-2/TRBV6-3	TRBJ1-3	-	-	CASSYSTAGSGNTIYF	TGTGCCAGCAGTTACTCGACGGCAGGGAGTGGAAACACCATATATTTT